The present TCR beta chain was sequenced within a study of vaccination effects on CD4 cells after COVID-19. Background on the study: Participants got two doses of BNT162b2 or mRNA-1273 vaccine.

Some clones are missing from TCRdb's copy, which holds only in-frame ones; the method was immunoSEQ multiplex PCR. The repertoire holds 25,000 to 35,000 clones, with approximately 72% as singletons. Trimming took 4 bases from V and 8 from J, leaving 12 bases between them. The CDR3 contains 12 residues. Germline V gene lookup returns CDR1 SGHDT and CDR2 YYEEEE. Using viral peptide pools, the ViraFEST assay grew out antigen-specific CD4+ T cells prior to sequencing. Subsequent to a culture period of under twelve days, CD4+ T cells were isolated. Between March and December 2020, the person had a SARS-CoV-2 infection that PCR confirmed. As for this clone: Its antigen is as yet unknown.

Source: CD4+ T cells from PBMCs cultured with a peptide pool, taken before COVID-19 vaccination. The chain employs TRBV5-6 and TRBJ1-2; D is unclear. The TCR originated in a human donor who had a prior SARS-CoV-2 infection. The CDR3 bases are TGTGCCAGCAGCCCCGACGTGGGGGGCTACACCTTC. Encoded protein: CASSPDVGGYTF.